This is a list of T cell receptor beta chains from one sample in a study of T cell responses to AZD1222 COVID-19 vaccine. Using immunoSEQ multiplex PCR, the repertoire was profiled, and TCRdb retains in-frame clones only, with some absent. Among about 140,000 clones listed, about 90% were seen once. The sample was peripheral blood, taken 28 days after the second dose of the MenACWY control vaccine. The receptors were gathered from an adult who received the MenACWY meningococcal vaccine as a control. Each CDR3 is given with its conserved first and last residue. D genes are given only for firm matches. Size is omitted from some rows. Given values are once, few, many or a class for expanded clones.

d_call,v_call,j_call,clone_size,cdr3_nt,cdr3_aa
NA,TRBV2,TRBJ1-1,NA,TGTGCCAGCGGCAGAGATTTCGGGACTGAAGCTTTCTTT,CASGRDFGTEAFF
TRBD1,TRBV11-1,TRBJ2-7,NA,TGTGCCAGCAGCTTAGAGACAGGGCTAACCTACGAGCAGTACTTC,CASSLETGLTYEQYF
NA,TRBV15,TRBJ2-2,NA,TGTGCCACCAGCCTCAGGCGGGTGCAGGGCGTGGGGTGGACCGGGGAGCTGTTTTTT,CATSLRRVQGVGWTGELFF
NA,TRBV28,TRBJ2-5,NA,TGTGCCAGCAGTTTCGGGGAAGAGACCCAGTACTTC,CASSFGEETQYF
TRBD1,TRBV5-1,TRBJ1-1,NA,TGCGCCAGCAGCCGGATTGGACAGGCGAACACTGAAGCTTTCTTT,CASSRIGQANTEAFF
NA,TRBV12-3/TRBV12-4,TRBJ1-2,NA,TGTGCCAGCAGTGCCAACGGGCTCTATGGCTACACCTTC,CASSANGLYGYTF
NA,TRBV5-5,TRBJ2-7,NA,TGTGCCAGCAGCTTGCCACCGTACGAGCAGTACTTC,CASSLPPYEQYF
NA,TRBV5-4,TRBJ2-5,few,TGTGCCAGCAGCCCCTCATTCTCGGAGACCCAGTACTTC,CASSPSFSETQYF
NA,TRBV28,TRBJ2-7,NA,TGTGCCAGCAGTTTGACCCCGGGAACTACCGAGCAGTACTTC,CASSLTPGTTEQYF
NA,TRBV6-5,TRBJ2-7,NA,TGTGCCAGCAGTCCCTGGAGTAAGACCTACGAGCAGTACTTC,CASSPWSKTYEQYF
NA,TRBV3-1/TRBV3-2,TRBJ1-2,NA,TGTGCCAGCAGCCAGGCCGGGACGGCCTATGGCTACACCTTC,CASSQAGTAYGYTF
NA,TRBV28,TRBJ1-2,NA,TGTGCCAGCAGTCCCAGGACAACAAATGGCTACACCTTC,CASSPRTTNGYTF
TRBD2,TRBV10-3,TRBJ2-3,medium-sized,TGTGCCATCAGTGATGGTGGGGGGGACACAGATACGCAGTATTTT,CAISDGGGDTDTQYF
TRBD2,TRBV4-3,TRBJ2-1,NA,TGCGCCAGCAGCCAAGATTGGCGCGGGGGGTACAATGAGCAGTTCTTC,CASSQDWRGGYNEQFF
NA,TRBV11-3,TRBJ2-2,once,TGTGCCAGCAGCCCCGGGGCCAGGGTGGGCACCGGGGAGCTGTTTTTT,CASSPGARVGTGELFF
TRBD2,TRBV19,TRBJ2-7,NA,TGTGCCAGTAGTATGCCGGGACTACACTACGAGCAGTACTTC,CASSMPGLHYEQYF
NA,TRBV18,TRBJ1-5,NA,TGTGCCAGCTCCCCACAGGGTAGCAATCAGCCCCAGCATTTT,CASSPQGSNQPQHF
NA,TRBV4-3,TRBJ2-7,NA,TGCGCCAGCAGCCAAGATCACTGGGGCTCCTACGAGCAGTACTTC,CASSQDHWGSYEQYF
NA,TRBV21-1,TRBJ1-4,NA,TGTGCCAGCAGCAAGGGTAGGCGGAAGGGGGGTAATGAAAAACTGTTTTTT,CASSKGRRKGGNEKLFF
TRBD2,TRBV3-1/TRBV3-2,TRBJ2-7,NA,TGTGCCAGCAGCCAACCCAATAGCGGGGTATACGAGCAGTACTTC,CASSQPNSGVYEQYF
TRBD1,TRBV2,TRBJ1-2,NA,TGTGCCAGCAGTGAAAGGGGAAACAGGGGGGACTATGGCTACACCTTC,CASSERGNRGDYGYTF
TRBD1,TRBV10-3,TRBJ2-6,NA,TGTGCCATCAGTGAACGGACAGGGGCCTCTGGGGCCAACGTCCTGACTTTC,CAISERTGASGANVLTF
NA,TRBV6-5,TRBJ2-7,NA,TGTGCCAGCAGTTACTCGACGGGCGAGCAGTACTTC,CASSYSTGEQYF
TRBD1,TRBV29-1,TRBJ1-1,NA,TGCAGCGTCGGGACAGGGCTGGGGAACACTGAAGCTTTCTTT,CSVGTGLGNTEAFF
NA,TRBV5-1,TRBJ1-1,NA,TGCGCCAGCAGCTTGGTGGAGGGAGGAACTGAAGCTTTCTTT,CASSLVEGGTEAFF
TRBD2,TRBV7-2,TRBJ2-2,NA,TGTGCCAGCAGCCTAGCGGGAGAATTCACCGGGGAGCTGTTTTTT,CASSLAGEFTGELFF
TRBD1,TRBV28,TRBJ2-1,NA,TGTGCCAGCAGCCTGAGGGCAGGGGGCATGAATGAGCAGTTCTTC,CASSLRAGGMNEQFF
NA,TRBV7-8,TRBJ1-4,once,TGTGCCAGCAGCCAAGCCCGGGGGCGGGGGCAGATTGAAAAACTGTTTTTT,CASSQARGRGQIEKLFF
NA,TRBV7-2,TRBJ2-7,once,TGTGCCAGCAGCTTTTCAGATTACGAGCAGTACTTC,CASSFSDYEQYF